This entry is about one TCR beta chain. Its antigen is still unknown. Described time point: blood from clinic visit 5 months post-surgery; TSC patient then seizure free. The sequenced cases were selected for having the highest brain T cell transcript signatures. This entry comes from a study of brain T cells in children with intractable seizures. Study results and caveats: Pre- and post-surgery blood differed in depth, so pre-surgery absences may be undersampling.

Trimming shortened V by 1 base and J by 3 bases, and 10 bases separated the two germline ends. The CDR3 runs to 15 residues. CDR1 and CDR2 from the germline V gene are SGHAT and FQNNGV. Clones were sequenced by immunoSEQ multiplex PCR, and TCRdb holds only the in-frame ones, with some missing. The data show about 320,000 clones, about 94% seen once. The chain recombines TRBV11-2 with TRBJ2-1; D possibly corresponds to TRBD2 (5 bases). This sample comprised peripheral blood, obtained roughly 5 months after surgery. This TCR was sampled from a boy less than two years old with tuberous sclerosis and intractable seizures. As DNA, the CDR3 is TGTGCCAGCAGCTTAGGGGTCGGGGTCTACAATGAGCAGTTCTTC. Amino acids: CASSLGVGVYNEQFF.